Described below is a single T cell receptor (beta chain) sequence and its context. This specimen belongs to a study of T cell changes during pregnancy in multiple sclerosis. Profiling relied on immunoSEQ multiplex PCR, and the TCRdb table lists in-frame clones only, not all of them. The profile covers about 20,000 clones, with roughly 90% appearing a single time and roughly 5.5% taken by the ten largest. The CDR3 totals 16 residues. From germline, CDR1 is MDHEN and CDR2 SYDVKM. Trimming cost V 6 bases and J 3 bases; bases outside gene matches: 10. The sequence came from a female donor in good health, enrolled as a control in a pregnancy study. The rearrangement links TRBV28 to TRBJ1-5; 8 bases fit TRBD1. The material was CD8+ T cells from peripheral blood mononuclear cells, obtained in the second trimester of pregnancy. The CDR3 sequence is CASSLGQGGINQPQHF. CDR3 bases: TGTGCCAGCAGCCTAGGACAGGGAGGGATCAATCAGCCCCAGCATTTT.